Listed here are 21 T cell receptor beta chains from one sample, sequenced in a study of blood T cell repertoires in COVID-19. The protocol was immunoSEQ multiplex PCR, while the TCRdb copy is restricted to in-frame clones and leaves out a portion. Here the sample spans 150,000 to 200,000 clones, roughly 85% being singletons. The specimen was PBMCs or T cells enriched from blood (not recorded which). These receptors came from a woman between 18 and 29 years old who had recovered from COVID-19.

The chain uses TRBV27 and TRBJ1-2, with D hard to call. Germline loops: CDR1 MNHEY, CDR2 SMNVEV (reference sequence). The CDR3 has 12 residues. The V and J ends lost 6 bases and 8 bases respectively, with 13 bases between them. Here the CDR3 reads CASRDFSLGYTF. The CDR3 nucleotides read TGTGCCAGCAGGGACTTCTCCCTAGGCTACACCTTC.

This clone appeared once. The CDR3 DNA reads TGTGCCAGCACCTACCGGAGGGAGACAAGCGGTCTTTCCTACAATGAGCAGTTCTTC. It codes for CASTYRRETSGLSYNEQFF. This chain joins TRBV9 and TRBJ2-1; possibly TRBD2 for D (6 bases). In germline, CDR1 is SGDLS, CDR2 YYNGEE. The CDR3 is made up of 19 amino acids. Trimming removed 6 bases from V and 1 base from J, with 26 bases in between.

The CDR3 here is CASSPADGFYGYTF. The DNA of the CDR3 is TGTGCCAGCAGTCCAGCGGACGGGTTCTATGGCTACACCTTC. The chain carries TRBV6-5 and TRBJ1-2; D is unclear. The CDR3 spans 14 residues. Trimming cost V 5 bases and J 4 bases, with 14 bases left between them. Looked up from germline, CDR1 is MNHEY and CDR2 is SVGAGI.

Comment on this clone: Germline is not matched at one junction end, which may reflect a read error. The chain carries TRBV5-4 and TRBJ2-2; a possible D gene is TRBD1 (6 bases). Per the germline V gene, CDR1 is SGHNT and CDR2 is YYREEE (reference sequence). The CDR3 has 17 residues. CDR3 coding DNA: TGTGCCAGCACCTTGGCGACAGGAGCCAAGTACACCGGGGAGCTGTTTTTT. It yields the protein CASTLATGAKYTGELFF.

The CDR3 DNA reads TGTGCCAGCAGTTCCTGGGACAGGGGGAATCAGCCCCAGCATTTT. This encodes CASSSWDRGNQPQHF. The chain uses TRBV6-2 or TRBV6-3 and TRBJ1-5; 11 bases agree with TRBD1. The V gene's germline CDR1 is MNHEY and CDR2 SVGEGT. V gave up 4 bases and J gave up 4 bases; unmatched junction bases: 3. The CDR3 is 15 residues long.

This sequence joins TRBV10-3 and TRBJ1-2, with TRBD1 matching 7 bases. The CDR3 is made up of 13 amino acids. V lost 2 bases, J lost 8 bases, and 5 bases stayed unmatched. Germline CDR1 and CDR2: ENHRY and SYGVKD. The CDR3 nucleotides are TGTGCCATCAGTGAGGCGGGACAGCGCGGCTACACCTTC. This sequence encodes CAISEAGQRGYTF.

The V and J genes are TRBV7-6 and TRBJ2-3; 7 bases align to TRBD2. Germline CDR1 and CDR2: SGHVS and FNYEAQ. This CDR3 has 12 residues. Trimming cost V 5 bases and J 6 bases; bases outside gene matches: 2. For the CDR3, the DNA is TGTGCCAGCAGCATTAGCGGGGATACGCAGTATTTT. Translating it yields CASSISGDTQYF.

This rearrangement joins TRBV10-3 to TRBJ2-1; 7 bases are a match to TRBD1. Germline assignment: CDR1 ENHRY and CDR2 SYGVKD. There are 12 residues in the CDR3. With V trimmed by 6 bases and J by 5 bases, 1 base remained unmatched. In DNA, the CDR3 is TGTGCCATCAGGACAGGGAACAATGAGCAGTTCTTC. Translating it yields CAIRTGNNEQFF.

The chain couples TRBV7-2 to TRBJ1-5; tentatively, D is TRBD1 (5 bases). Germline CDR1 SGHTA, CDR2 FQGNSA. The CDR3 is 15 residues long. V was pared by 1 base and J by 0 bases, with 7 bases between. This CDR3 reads CASSLEGNSNQPQHF. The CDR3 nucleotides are TGTGCCAGCAGCTTAGAGGGGAATAGCAATCAGCCCCAGCATTTT. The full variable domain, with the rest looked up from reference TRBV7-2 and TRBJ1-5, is GAGVSQSPSNKVTEKGKDVELRCDPISGHTALYWYRQSLGQGLEFLIYFQGNSAPDKSGLPSDRFSAERTGGSVSTLTIQRTQQEDSAVYLCASSLEGNSNQPQHFGDGTRLSIL.

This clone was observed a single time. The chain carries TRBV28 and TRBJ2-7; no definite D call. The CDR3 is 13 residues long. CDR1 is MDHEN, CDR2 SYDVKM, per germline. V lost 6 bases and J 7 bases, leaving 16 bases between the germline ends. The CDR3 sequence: CASSRVAPREQYF. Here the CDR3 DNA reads TGTGCCAGCAGCCGAGTAGCCCCGAGGGAGCAGTACTTC.

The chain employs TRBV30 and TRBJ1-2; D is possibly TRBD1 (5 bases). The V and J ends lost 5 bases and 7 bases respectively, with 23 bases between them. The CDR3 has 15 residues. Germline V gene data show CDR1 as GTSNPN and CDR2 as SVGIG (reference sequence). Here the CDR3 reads CAWQPLSCRDCGYTF. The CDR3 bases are TGTGCCTGGCAGCCCCTCTCGTGCAGGGACTGTGGCTACACCTTC.

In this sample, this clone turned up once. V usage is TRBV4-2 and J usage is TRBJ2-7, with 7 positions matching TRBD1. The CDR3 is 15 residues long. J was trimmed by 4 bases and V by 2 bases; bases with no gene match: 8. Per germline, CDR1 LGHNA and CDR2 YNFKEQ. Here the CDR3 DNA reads TGTGCCAGCAGCCAATCCCAGGGGGATGCGTACGAGCAGTACTTC. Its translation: CASSQSQGDAYEQYF.

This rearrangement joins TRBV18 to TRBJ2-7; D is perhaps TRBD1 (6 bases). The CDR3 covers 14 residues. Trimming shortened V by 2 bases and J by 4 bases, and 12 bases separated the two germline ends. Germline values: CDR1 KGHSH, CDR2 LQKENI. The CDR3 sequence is CASSPRDTGYEQYF. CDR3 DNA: TGTGCCAGCTCACCAAGGGACACAGGATACGAGCAGTACTTC.

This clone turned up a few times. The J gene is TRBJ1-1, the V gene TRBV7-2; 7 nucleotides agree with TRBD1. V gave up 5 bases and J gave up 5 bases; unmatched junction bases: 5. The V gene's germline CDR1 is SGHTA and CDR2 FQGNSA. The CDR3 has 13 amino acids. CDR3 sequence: CASSITGETEAFF. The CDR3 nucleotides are TGTGCCAGCAGCATAACAGGGGAGACTGAAGCTTTCTTT.

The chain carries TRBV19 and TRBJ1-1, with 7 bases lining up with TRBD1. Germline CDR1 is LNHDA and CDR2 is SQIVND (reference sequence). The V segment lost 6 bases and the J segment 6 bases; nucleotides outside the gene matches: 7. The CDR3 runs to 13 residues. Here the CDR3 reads CASSRQGEPEAFF. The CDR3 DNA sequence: TGTGCCAGTAGCAGACAGGGTGAGCCTGAAGCTTTCTTT.

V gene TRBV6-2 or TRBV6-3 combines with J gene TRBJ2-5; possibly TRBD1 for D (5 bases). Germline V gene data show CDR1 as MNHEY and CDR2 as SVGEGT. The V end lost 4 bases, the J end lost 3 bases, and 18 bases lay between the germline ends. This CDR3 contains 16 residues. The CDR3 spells CASSSRPSDSEETQYF. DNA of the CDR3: TGTGCCAGCAGTTCCCGACCCTCTGACAGTGAAGAGACCCAGTACTTC.

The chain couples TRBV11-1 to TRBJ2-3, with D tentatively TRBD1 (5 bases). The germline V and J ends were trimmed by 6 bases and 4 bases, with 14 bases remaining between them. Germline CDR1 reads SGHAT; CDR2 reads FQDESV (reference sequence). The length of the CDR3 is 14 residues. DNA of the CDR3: TGTGCCAGCAGTTACCATACAGGACCAGATACGCAGTATTTT. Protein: CASSYHTGPDTQYF.

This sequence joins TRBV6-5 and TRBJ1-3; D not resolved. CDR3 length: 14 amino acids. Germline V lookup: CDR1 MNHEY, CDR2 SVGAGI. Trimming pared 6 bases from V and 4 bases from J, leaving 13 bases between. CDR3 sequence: CASSLYRTGNTIYF. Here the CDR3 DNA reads TGTGCCAGCAGCCTCTACAGAACCGGAAACACCATATATTTT.

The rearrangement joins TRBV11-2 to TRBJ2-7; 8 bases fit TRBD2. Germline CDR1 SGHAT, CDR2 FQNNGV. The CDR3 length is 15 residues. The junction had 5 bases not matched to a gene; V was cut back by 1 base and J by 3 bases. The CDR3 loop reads CASSLVRGGSYEQYF. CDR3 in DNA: TGTGCCAGCAGCTTAGTCCGGGGGGGAAGCTACGAGCAGTACTTC.

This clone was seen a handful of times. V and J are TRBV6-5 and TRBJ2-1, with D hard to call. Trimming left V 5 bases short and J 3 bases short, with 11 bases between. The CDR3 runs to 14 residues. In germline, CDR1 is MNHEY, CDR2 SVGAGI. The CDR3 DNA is TGTGCCAGCAGTAGCGCGGCCGGCTACAATGAGCAGTTCTTC. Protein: CASSSAAGYNEQFF.

CDR3: CASSYTGTGGNIQYF. The CDR3 DNA sequence: TGTGCCAGCAGTTACACCGGGACAGGGGGGAACATTCAGTACTTC. V usage is TRBV6-5 and J usage is TRBJ2-4, with TRBD1 matching 11 bases. With 2 bases clipped from V and 7 bases from J, the junction kept 4 bases outside the gene matches. The germline V gene has CDR1 MNHEY and CDR2 SVGAGI. This CDR3 has 15 amino acids.